This T cell receptor beta chain is drawn from a study of metastatic and nonmetastatic thyroid tumors. Study summary: The authors compared repertoires across blood and tumor or nodule tissue from malignant and benign thyroid patients.

All patients were treatment-naive before thyroid surgery. In the source study's methods: The study built a papillary thyroid cancer distant-metastasis classifier from CDR3 differences across clinicopathological groups. TCRdb re-called clones via MiXCR from the PCR reads. These V and J calls derive from TCRdb rather than the authors' analysis. The sample contains under 35,000 clones, approximately 17% of which appear only once. CDR3 length: 12 residues. Germline V gene lookup returns CDR1 DFQATT and CDR2 SNEGSKA (reference sequence). With 4 bases removed from V and 5 bases from J, the gap between germline ends came to 11 bases. This clone was observed many times. Its antigen is not known. Overall study findings and caveats: Relative to benign nodules, malignant thyroid tumors were reportedly characterized by significantly elevated TCR beta diversity in blood and tumor.

This receptor was taken from a female donor with papillary thyroid cancer or a benign thyroid nodule (not recorded which). Some clones in this sample may be carry-over from other donors' samples. The chain carries TRBV20-1 and TRBJ1-2; weak D call: TRBD1 (6 bases). Material for sequencing was blood. CDR3 residues: CSATGTSYGYTF. The CDR3, as DNA: TGCAGTGCTACCGGGACATCATATGGCTACACCTTC.